The clone carrying this TCR beta chain was observed once. Its antigen is unidentified. The germline V gene has CDR1 SGHRS and CDR2 YFSETQ. V lost 4 bases, J lost 4 bases, and 9 bases stayed unmatched. The CDR3 consists of 16 residues. Some clones are missing from TCRdb's copy, which holds only in-frame ones; the method was immunoSEQ multiplex PCR. The table shows about 150,000 clones, with 91% occurring only once. This record comes from a study of T cell responses to AZD1222 COVID-19 vaccine. Study information: Whether given at about 4 or about 12 weeks, second doses were pooled. Findings of the study overall: Donors skewed white British and female; clonal diversity was possibly underestimated.

The starting material was peripheral blood, obtained on day 0 of AZD1222 vaccination. The genes are TRBV5-1 and TRBJ2-1; 9 bases align to TRBD2. The sequence came from an adult in good health. CDR3 amino acids: CASSPLAAGGYNEQFF. The CDR3 region has the DNA TGCGCCAGCAGCCCCCTCGCAGCGGGAGGATACAATGAGCAGTTCTTC.